This T cell receptor (beta chain) emerged from a study of neurological immune-mediated disorders. This CDR3 has 11 amino acids. V was pared by 4 bases and J by 5 bases, with 6 bases between. General observations from the study: When repertoires were grouped phylogenetically, those of 18 of 34 multiple sclerosis patients fell into one related-CDR3 cluster, a possible signature. For the multiple sclerosis repertoire cluster, an association with any clinical or MRI feature was absent.

TCRdb recomputed calls from the 5' RACE reads with MiXCR, one row per CDR3 protein. There are 70,000 or so distinct CDR3 sequences in the sample; more than 3% occur only once, and approximately 4.7% lies in the top ten. This clonotype was counted many times. Its antigen is not identified. The chain recombines TRBV12-3 or TRBV12-4 with TRBJ2-7, with D perhaps TRBD2 (5 bases). This TCR was recovered from a woman aged 50 to 65 with multiple sclerosis. Sample: PBMCs. The CDR3: CASSSGNEQYF. The CDR3, as DNA: TGTGCCAGCAGTTCGGGGAACGAGCAGTACTTC.